Below, one TCR beta chain is given with its context. The data stem from a study of blood T cell repertoires in COVID-19. Study information: Both acute and convalescent COVID-19 samples were obtained from the United States, Italy and Spain.

J lost 5 bases, V lost 5 bases, and 5 bases had no gene match. CDR1 is SGHAT and CDR2 is FQNNGV in the germline V gene. This CDR3 is built from 13 residues. The repertoire was sequenced with immunoSEQ multiplex PCR; TCRdb's copy has only in-frame clones and lacks some. The table has about 290,000 clones, under 90% seen once. The sequence came from a middle-aged woman who had recovered from COVID-19. The specimen sequenced was PBMCs or T cells enriched from blood (not recorded which). V is TRBV11-2 and J is TRBJ2-5, with TRBD1 matching 7 bases. The CDR3 loop reads CASSARDSETQYF. The CDR3, as DNA: TGTGCCAGCAGCGCCCGGGACAGCGAGACCCAGTACTTC.